The 3 T cell receptor beta chains below were found in one sample sequenced in a study of blood T cell repertoires in COVID-19. Here immunoSEQ multiplex PCR was the method, and the copy in TCRdb shows in-frame clones only, minus some. The table shows approximately 290,000 clones, with about four fifths occurring only once. The sequenced material came from peripheral blood. Receptor source: a person aged 65 to 85 with COVID-19, enrolled during active disease.

This chain connects TRBV30 to TRBJ1-1; 10 bases line up with TRBD1. V trimming: 5 bases; J trimming: 3 bases; junction bases outside the gene matches: 3. Germline CDR1 is GTSNPN and CDR2 is SVGIG (reference sequence). The CDR3 length is 13 residues. CDR3 bases: TGTGCCTGGGACAGGGGGCTCGACACTGAAGCTTTCTTT. Protein product: CAWDRGLDTEAFF.

The CDR3 protein is CAISEDQTGNNEQFF. Here the CDR3 DNA reads TGTGCCATCAGTGAAGATCAGACAGGGAACAATGAGCAGTTCTTC. The V call is TRBV10-3, the J call TRBJ2-1, with 7 bases matching TRBD1. After removal of 3 bases from V and 5 bases from J, the junction contained 7 bases not matched to a gene. The CDR3 totals 15 residues. Germline lookup yields CDR1 ENHRY and CDR2 SYGVKD.

The gene calls are TRBV27 and TRBJ1-4, with D possibly matching TRBD1 (6 bases). Between the trimmed V and J ends, which lost 2 bases and 3 bases, there was a span of 13 bases. The CDR3 contains 16 residues. The germline V gene has CDR1 MNHEY and CDR2 SMNVEV (reference sequence). CDR3 in DNA: TGTGCCAGCAGTTTAACGCTGGCAGGGGCTAATGAAAAACTGTTTTTT. Amino acids: CASSLTLAGANEKLFF.